A selection of T cell receptor beta chains follows, all from one sample in a study of blood T cell repertoires in COVID-19. Using immunoSEQ multiplex PCR, the repertoire was profiled, and TCRdb retains in-frame clones only, with some absent. The data contain about 260,000 clones, approximately 80% of them singletons. Sequencing used peripheral blood. All receptors come from an elderly woman with acute or convalescent COVID-19. The CDR3 runs from the conserved cysteine through the conserved F or W. Each record gives: J gene, clone size, V gene, D gene, CDR3 protein, CDR3 DNA. D genes are given only for firm matches. Clone size is shown for a subset of rows, as once, few, many or a class of expanded clone.

TRBJ2-5 . TRBV11-3 . CASSLRRGAPNEETQYF TGTGCCAGCAGCTTAAGACGGGGGGCGCCTAATGAGGAGACCCAGTACTTC
TRBJ2-1 . TRBV4-2 TRBD2 CASSQDHLAGVPSEQFF TGTGCCAGCAGCCAAGATCACCTAGCGGGGGTTCCATCTGAGCAGTTCTTC
TRBJ2-3 . TRBV5-1 . CASSLGDKASTDTQYF TGCGCCAGCAGCTTGGGGGACAAGGCCTCGACAGATACGCAGTATTTT
TRBJ1-2 . TRBV3-1/TRBV3-2 . CASSQAGHSAYGYTF TGTGCCAGCAGCCAAGCAGGGCATTCGGCCTATGGCTACACCTTC
TRBJ1-4 . TRBV19 . CASTGQANEKLFF TGTGCCAGTACAGGGCAGGCTAATGAAAAACTGTTTTTT
TRBJ2-5 once TRBV4-3 . CASSQGPLGETQYF TGCGCCAGCAGCCAAGGGCCCCTAGGCGAGACCCAGTACTTC
TRBJ2-3 few TRBV10-3 TRBD1 CAISENRGASTDTQYF TGTGCCATCAGTGAAAACAGGGGGGCTTCCACAGATACGCAGTATTTT
TRBJ2-2 . TRBV25-1 TRBD2 CASSDLASTSGDTGELFF TGTGCCAGCAGTGATCTTGCCTCGACTAGCGGAGACACCGGGGAGCTGTTTTTT
TRBJ1-2 . TRBV28 TRBD1 CASDIRTGGFGYTF TGTGCCAGCGATATAAGGACAGGGGGCTTCGGCTACACCTTC
TRBJ1-6 . TRBV18 . CASSPQLSGGNSPLHF TGTGCCAGCTCACCACAACTCTCTGGAGGCAATTCACCCCTCCACTTT
TRBJ1-6 . TRBV7-9 . CASSPSFTGSSYNSPLHF TGTGCCAGCAGCCCTTCCTTTACAGGGAGCTCCTATAATTCACCCCTCCACTTT
TRBJ1-4 . TRBV28 TRBD1 CASSLTDRGGEKLFF TGTGCCAGCAGTTTAACCGACAGGGGTGGGGAAAAACTGTTTTTT
TRBJ2-1 . TRBV7-9 TRBD2 CASSRGYLAGHNEQFF TGTGCCAGCAGCCGAGGGTACCTAGCGGGACACAATGAGCAGTTCTTC
TRBJ1-2 . TRBV24-1 TRBD1 CATSEPGQGNYGYTF TGTGCCACCAGTGAACCAGGACAGGGTAACTATGGCTACACCTTC
TRBJ2-1 . TRBV5-4 TRBD2 CASSLLFTSGRARANEQFF TGTGCCAGCAGCTTGCTGTTTACTAGCGGGAGGGCCCGTGCCAATGAGCAGTTCTTC
TRBJ1-1 few TRBV18 TRBD1 CASSPQDRKYTEAFF TGTGCCAGCTCACCCCAGGACAGGAAATACACTGAAGCTTTCTTT
TRBJ2-1 once TRBV5-4 TRBD2 CASSPSLTSGSYNEQFF TGTGCCAGCAGCCCCAGCCTCACTAGCGGCTCCTACAATGAGCAGTTCTTC
TRBJ1-5 . TRBV6-5 . CASSYSRGNQPQHF TGTGCCAGCAGTTACTCGCGGGGAAATCAGCCCCAGCATTTT
TRBJ2-2 . TRBV2 TRBD2 CASSKTSGLNTGELFF TGTGCCAGCAGTAAGACTAGCGGGCTGAACACCGGGGAGCTGTTTTTT
TRBJ2-1 . TRBV7-3 . CASSLRRTGKFF TGTGCCAGCAGCTTAAGGCGTACAGGGAAGTTCTTC
TRBJ2-7 . TRBV14 TRBD1 CASSLLGQGGEQYF TGTGCCAGCAGCCTTCTCGGACAGGGTGGCGAGCAGTACTTC
TRBJ1-2 . TRBV7-9 . CASSLATDLERYTF TGTGCCAGCAGCTTAGCTACCGATTTGGAGCGCTACACCTTC
TRBJ1-1 . TRBV5-4 TRBD1 CASSSWTGETEAFF TGTGCCAGCAGCTCGTGGACAGGGGAGACTGAAGCTTTCTTT
TRBJ2-7 . TRBV21-1 . CASSKALVPVEQYF TGTGCCAGCAGCAAAGCTCTAGTCCCCGTCGAGCAGTACTTC